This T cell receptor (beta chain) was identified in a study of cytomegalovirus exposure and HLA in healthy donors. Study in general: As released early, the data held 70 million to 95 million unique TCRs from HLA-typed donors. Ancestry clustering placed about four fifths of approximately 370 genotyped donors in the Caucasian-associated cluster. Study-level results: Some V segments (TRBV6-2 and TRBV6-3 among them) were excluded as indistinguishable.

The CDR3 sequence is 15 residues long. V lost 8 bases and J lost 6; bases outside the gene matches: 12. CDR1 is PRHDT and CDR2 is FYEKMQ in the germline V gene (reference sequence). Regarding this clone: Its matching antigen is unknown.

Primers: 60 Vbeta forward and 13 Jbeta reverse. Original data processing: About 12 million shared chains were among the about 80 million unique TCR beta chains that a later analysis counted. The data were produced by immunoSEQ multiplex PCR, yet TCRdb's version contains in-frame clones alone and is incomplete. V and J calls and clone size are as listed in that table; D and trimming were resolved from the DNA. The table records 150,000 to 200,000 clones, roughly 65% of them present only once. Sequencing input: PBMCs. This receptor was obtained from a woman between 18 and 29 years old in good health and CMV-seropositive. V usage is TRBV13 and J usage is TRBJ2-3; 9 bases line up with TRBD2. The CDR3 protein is CASGQRGARGDTQYF. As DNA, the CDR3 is TGTGCCAGCGGGCAGCGGGGGGCCCGGGGGGATACGCAGTATTTT. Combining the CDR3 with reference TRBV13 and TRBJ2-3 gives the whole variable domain AAGVIQSPRHLIKEKRETATLKCYPIPRHDTVYWYQQGPGQDPQFLISFYEKMQSDKGSIPDRFSAQQFSDYHSELNMSSLELGDSALYFCASGQRGARGDTQYFGPGTRLTVL.